This T cell receptor beta chain originates from a study of T-cell memory formation after mild COVID-19. To note about this clonotype: The DNA is left out, because the CDR3 cannot be placed on it with certainty; the CDR3 is given as TCRdb lists it.

Each CDR3 protein gets one entry after TCRdb re-called the 5' RACE reads with MiXCR. The table has 140,000 or so distinct CDR3 sequences, more than 13% seen once. The CDR3 is 13 residues long, ends included. The source is an adult woman who had mild COVID-19 (a few samples of this study predate the infection). Cell type and time point are not known. Material for sequencing was PBMCs or a T cell subset sorted from them (not recorded which). The chain links TRBV12-3 or TRBV12-4 to TRBJ2-2. CDR3 region: CASSLGGGELFFF.